Here is one TCR beta chain with its context. This sample was included in a study of blood T cell repertoires in COVID-19. Study-wide background: The samples span acute and convalescent COVID-19 from the United States, Italy and Spain. T cells, B-cell-depleted T cells, or PBMCs supplied cDNA or gDNA.

Trimming cost V 8 bases and J 5 bases, with 20 bases left between them. This CDR3 has 15 residues. Germline lookup yields CDR1 MDHEN and CDR2 SYDVKM. Seattle patients were enrolled during active infection and followed longitudinally. Per the authors' pipeline: Reference gene primer amplification in the assay estimated nucleated cell counts. Assay used: immunoSEQ multiplex PCR; TCRdb lists only in-frame clones, some missing. V, J and clone size derive from that table, while D and trimming were established from the DNA sequence. This sample has some 320,000 clones, with roughly 91% found just once. The chain uses TRBV28 and TRBJ2-3, with D possibly TRBD1 on 6 matching bases. This receptor was identified in a woman in her twenties or thirties with COVID-19, enrolled during active disease. The sequencing sample was made of peripheral blood. CDR3 region: CASYPDQGSLDTQYF. The CDR3 coding sequence is TGTGCCAGCTATCCCGACCAGGGGTCATTAGATACGCAGTATTTT.